The 19 T cell receptor beta chains presented below share a single source sample, sequenced in a study of cytomegalovirus exposure and HLA in healthy donors. Primers included in the PCR were 60 Vbeta and 13 Jbeta primers. TCRdb keeps only in-frame clones here, not all; method: immunoSEQ multiplex PCR. The data contain 150,000 to 200,000 clones, about 70% of them singletons. The sample consisted of PBMCs. The receptors stem from a woman between 25 and 40 years old in good health and CMV-seronegative.

The V and J genes are TRBV7-2 and TRBJ2-5; 7 nucleotides align to TRBD1. The tail of the sequence fits TRBJ2-7 better, so the J call may be wrong. The CDR3 is 15 residues long. Germline CDR1 SGHTA, CDR2 FQGNSA. The CDR3 nucleotides are TGTGCCAGCAGCTTAAGGGACAGCGAGGCCTACGAGCAGTACTTC. This codes for CASSLRDSEAYEQYF.

This rearrangement joins TRBV5-1 to TRBJ2-1; the D gene is possibly TRBD2 (5 bases). This CDR3 contains 14 residues. Between the trimmed V and J ends, which lost 4 bases and 11 bases, there was a span of 19 bases. Germline V gene sequence: CDR1 SGHRS, CDR2 YFSETQ. This CDR3 reads CASSPPTSPGKQFF. The CDR3 nucleotides are TGCGCCAGCAGCCCACCCACTAGTCCGGGTAAGCAGTTCTTC.

This clone has only a few counts. The chain uses TRBV7-2 and TRBJ2-3; D is uncertain. CDR3 size: 15 residues. Between the trimmed V and J ends, which lost 1 base and 2 bases, there was a span of 10 bases. CDR1 and CDR2 from the germline V gene are SGHTA and FQGNSA. Here the CDR3 DNA reads TGTGCCAGCAGCTTAGGGGCACAATCCACAGATACGCAGTATTTT. Protein product: CASSLGAQSTDTQYF. The variable domain in full, completed from reference TRBV7-2 and TRBJ2-3, reads GAGVSQSPSNKVTEKGKDVELRCDPISGHTALYWYRQSLGQGLEFLIYFQGNSAPDKSGLPSDRFSAERTGGSVSTLTIQRTQQEDSAVYLCASSLGAQSTDTQYFGPGTRLTVL.

The chain employs TRBV7-9 and TRBJ1-6; 7 bases agree with TRBD1. The ends lost 4 bases at V and 6 bases at J; junction bases unmatched: 9. Germline V gene sequence: CDR1 SEHNR, CDR2 FQNEAQ (reference sequence). This CDR3 contains 16 residues. CDR3 amino acids: CASSSSSTGINSPLHF. The CDR3 nucleotides are TGTGCCAGCAGCTCCAGTTCGACAGGGATTAATTCACCCCTCCACTTT.

The chain links TRBV27 to TRBJ2-7; D is perhaps TRBD1 (5 bases). V lost 5 bases to trimming and J lost 4 bases, with 12 bases between them. The CDR3 runs to 13 residues. CDR1 is MNHEY and CDR2 is SMNVEV in the germline V gene (reference sequence). The CDR3 nucleotides are TGTGCCAGCAGTCTTACTCAGGGATACGAGCAGTACTTC. Encoded protein: CASSLTQGYEQYF.

The chain links TRBV11-2 to TRBJ2-7; 8 nucleotides align to TRBD2. The CDR3 is 14 amino acids. Germline trimming cut 4 bases from V and 7 bases from J; bases unmatched to any gene: 9. The germline V gene encodes CDR1 SGHAT and CDR2 FQNNGV. CDR3 loop: CASSSSGRSLEQYF. The CDR3, as DNA: TGTGCCAGCAGCTCGAGCGGGAGAAGTTTAGAGCAGTACTTC.

This sequence joins TRBV29-1 and TRBJ1-5, with 7 bases matching TRBD1. The ends lost 5 bases at V and 9 bases at J; junction bases unmatched: 10. The CDR3 is made up of 13 amino acids. Germline CDR1 and CDR2: SQVTM and ANQGSEA. Here the CDR3 DNA reads TGCAGCGTTCGGTCGGACAGGATGATGCCCCAGCATTTT. It encodes CSVRSDRMMPQHF.

V usage is TRBV19 and J usage is TRBJ2-5, with 8 positions matching TRBD2. Gene TRBJ2-7 matches the end of the DNA better, so the J call may be wrong. The length of the CDR3 is 15 residues. Germline loops: CDR1 LNHDA, CDR2 SQIVND (reference sequence). CDR3: CASSIGLAGTYEQYF. The CDR3 region has the DNA TGTGCCAGTAGTATTGGTCTAGCGGGTACCTACGAGCAGTACTTC.

The V call is TRBV30, the J call TRBJ1-2, with TRBD1 matching over 7 bases. V trimming: 0 bases; J trimming: 2 bases; junction bases outside the gene matches: 6. Germline CDR1 GTSNPN, CDR2 SVGIG (reference sequence). The CDR3 has 15 residues. CDR3 bases: TGTGCCTGGAGTGTACTCGACAGGGCAAACTATGGCTACACCTTC. Protein sequence: CAWSVLDRANYGYTF. Based on the CDR3 plus reference TRBV30 and TRBJ1-2, the full variable domain is SQTIHQWPATLVQPVGSPLSLECTVEGTSNPNLYWYRQAAGRGLQLLFYSVGIGQISSEVPQNLSASRPQDRQFILSSKKLLLSDSGFYLCAWSVLDRANYGYTFGSGTRLTVV.

This clone was seen only a few times. The gene calls are TRBV6-1 and TRBJ2-2, with unresolved D. The CDR3 has 13 residues. V was shortened by 5 bases and J by 7 bases, with 11 bases between the two germline ends. Per germline, CDR1 MNHNS and CDR2 SASEGT. The CDR3 region is CASSMRRFGELFF. The CDR3 DNA follows: TGTGCCAGCAGTATGCGTCGCTTCGGGGAGCTGTTTTTT.

The rearrangement links TRBV11-3 to TRBJ2-3, with D perhaps TRBD1 (5 bases). The V and J ends lost 0 bases and 4 bases respectively, with 11 bases between them. Germline values: CDR1 SGHNT, CDR2 YENEEA. This CDR3 contains 15 residues. The CDR3 spells CASSLEGRAADTQYF. The DNA of the CDR3 is TGTGCCAGCAGCTTAGAGGGCAGGGCGGCAGATACGCAGTATTTT.

The gene calls are TRBV6-6 and TRBJ1-1; perhaps TRBD1 as D (6 bases). This CDR3 has 15 amino acids. Trimming pared 5 bases from V and 1 base from J, leaving 14 bases between. Per germline, CDR1 MNHNY and CDR2 SVGAGI (reference sequence). The CDR3 DNA follows: TGTGCCAGCAGTGACCGGGACAACGGGAACACTGAAGCTTTCTTT. Its translation is CASSDRDNGNTEAFF.

The rearrangement uses TRBV7-3 and TRBJ2-7, with 10 bases identical to TRBD1. V dropped 1 base and J dropped 3; count of bases not matched to a gene: 3. This CDR3 is 15 amino acids long. Looked up from germline, CDR1 is SGHTA and CDR2 is FQGTGA. The CDR3: CASSLMGQGLYEQYF. As DNA, the CDR3 is TGTGCCAGCAGCTTAATGGGACAGGGGCTCTACGAGCAGTACTTC.

This rearrangement joins TRBV5-1 to TRBJ1-2; TRBD1 agrees at 8 bases. The germline CDR1 and CDR2 sequences are SGHRS and YFSETQ. There are 15 residues in the CDR3. The V segment lost 4 bases and the J segment 8 bases; nucleotides outside the gene matches: 13. CDR3 in DNA: TGCGCCAGCAGCCCTGGGGACAGGCGGGATGAGGGCTACACCTTC. Encoded protein: CASSPGDRRDEGYTF.

The chain recombines TRBV7-9 with TRBJ1-4; D is unclear. The germline gives CDR1 SEHNR, CDR2 FQNEAQ (reference sequence). The V end lost 4 bases, the J end lost 0 bases, and 9 bases lay between the germline ends. The CDR3 loop spans 15 amino acids. CDR3 nucleotides: TGTGCCAGCAGCTCGATGGAGGCAACTAATGAAAAACTGTTTTTT. It specifies CASSSMEATNEKLFF.

This chain connects TRBV30 to TRBJ1-5; D not certain. The germline V and J ends were trimmed by 1 base and 0 bases, with 7 bases remaining between them. CDR1 GTSNPN and CDR2 SVGIG come from the germline V gene (reference sequence). The CDR3 contains 14 residues. The DNA of the CDR3 is TGTGCCTGGAGTGGATTGCGTAGCAATCAGCCCCAGCATTTT. This gives the protein CAWSGLRSNQPQHF.

The chain combines TRBV9 with TRBJ2-5; 7 nucleotides agree with TRBD1. Germline loops: CDR1 SGDLS, CDR2 YYNGEE. J gave up 3 bases and V 0 bases, and 5 bases lay outside the gene matches. The CDR3 has 15 amino acids. CDR3 coding DNA: TGTGCCAGCAGCGTAGCTACAGGGGCCGAAGAGACCCAGTACTTC. Its protein product is CASSVATGAEETQYF.

The chain couples TRBV11-2 to TRBJ2-1; D is possibly TRBD2 (6 bases). Per the germline V gene, CDR1 is SGHAT and CDR2 is FQNNGV. V lost 4 bases and J lost 7, with 29 bases in between. CDR3 length equals 19 residues. The CDR3 DNA sequence: TGTGCCAGCAGCTCCCCCGGCGGGGTCGGGACGAGGTTGGCGAATGAGCAGTTCTTC. Encoded protein: CASSSPGGVGTRLANEQFF. The whole variable domain, filled in from reference TRBV11-2 and TRBJ2-1, reads EAGVAQSPRYKIIEKRQSVAFWCNPISGHATLYWYQQILGQGPKLLIQFQNNGVVDDSQLPKDRFSAERLKGVDSTLKIQPAKLEDSAVYLCASSSPGGVGTRLANEQFFGPGTRLTVL.

This chain joins TRBV9 and TRBJ2-1; TRBD2 matches 9 bases. After removal of 2 bases from V and 8 bases from J, the junction contained 8 bases not matched to a gene. Germline V lookup: CDR1 SGDLS, CDR2 YYNGEE. CDR3 size: 15 residues. CDR3 region: CASSVNSGGSYEQFF. DNA of the CDR3: TGTGCCAGCAGCGTGAATAGCGGGGGCAGTTATGAGCAGTTCTTC.